Following are 17 T cell receptor beta chains from one sample sequenced in a study of control samples from healthy donors and cancer patients. The assay was immunoSEQ multiplex PCR, and TCRdb's table has in-frame clones only and misses some. The sample holds 390,000 or so clones, around nine tenths seen once. Sequenced sample: PBMCs. Source of these receptors: a man in his forties or fifties with head and neck cancer.

This sequence joins TRBV11-2 and TRBJ2-3, with 8 bases identical to TRBD2. Germline V gene data show CDR1 as SGHAT and CDR2 as FQNNGV. The CDR3 length is 16 residues. Trimming took 7 bases from V and 3 from J; bases not matched to a gene: 12. DNA for the CDR3: TGTGCCAGCATATCTTCCCGGGGGGGCCTTACAGATACGCAGTATTTT. It specifies CASISSRGGLTDTQYF.

J is TRBJ1-2 and V is TRBV15, with 7 nucleotides matching TRBD1. This CDR3 has 17 amino acids. Germline V CDR1 and CDR2: LNHNV, YYDKDF (reference sequence). J gave up 0 bases and V 2 bases, and 9 bases lay outside the gene matches. The CDR3 here is CATSRTRDSNTNYGYTF. The CDR3 nucleotides read TGTGCCACCAGCAGAACCCGGGACAGCAATACTAACTATGGCTACACCTTC.

The rearrangement uses TRBV11-2 and TRBJ2-7; D is ambiguous. The V gene lost 4 bases and the J gene lost 5 bases, with 0 bases spanning the gap. The CDR3 has 9 residues. Germline-derived CDR1 and CDR2 are SGHAT and FQNNGV. In DNA, the CDR3 is TGTGCCAGCAGCTACGAGCAGTACTTC. Translating it yields CASSYEQYF.

In DNA, the CDR3 is TGCGCCAGCAGTGCCCCGGGAGGTACCTACGAGCAGTACTTC. Encoded protein: CASSAPGGTYEQYF. The rearrangement links TRBV10-2 to TRBJ2-7; 7 nucleotides align to TRBD2. CDR3 length: 14 amino acids. V lost 4 bases and J lost 2; bases outside the gene matches: 5. Germline-derived CDR1 and CDR2 are WSHSY and SAAADI.

The chain is built from TRBV5-1 and TRBJ1-4; D is ambiguous. Trimming left V 4 bases short and J 2 bases short, with 12 bases between. Germline V lookup: CDR1 SGHRS, CDR2 YFSETQ. The CDR3 has 15 residues. Written as DNA, the CDR3 is TGCGCCAGCAGCGTTTCGGGTCCTACTAATGAAAAACTGTTTTTT. Translated, it gives CASSVSGPTNEKLFF.

The chain carries TRBV19 and TRBJ1-1, with D tentatively TRBD1 (6 bases). The CDR3 covers 14 residues. CDR1 is LNHDA and CDR2 is SQIVND in the germline V gene (reference sequence). Deletions cut 6 bases from V and 4 bases from J, with 15 bases between. CDR3 loop: CASSQQGVGTEAFF. The CDR3, as DNA: TGTGCCAGTAGCCAACAGGGCGTGGGCACTGAAGCTTTCTTT.

This chain links TRBV5-1 with TRBJ2-5; 13 positions agree with TRBD2. CDR3 length: 15 amino acids. Trimming took 0 bases from V and 5 from J; bases not matched to a gene: 1. CDR1 is SGHRS, CDR2 YFSETQ, per germline. The CDR3 reads CASSLGLAGGETQYF. The CDR3 DNA reads as TGCGCCAGCAGCTTGGGACTAGCGGGAGGTGAGACCCAGTACTTC.

The count of this clone is one. This sequence joins TRBV11-1 and TRBJ1-1; a weak D match, TRBD1 (6 bases). In germline, CDR1 is SGHAT, CDR2 FQDESV (reference sequence). Trimming took 6 bases from V and 5 from J, leaving 13 bases between them. This CDR3 has 13 residues. The CDR3 region has the DNA TGTGCCAGCAGGGAACAGGGCTTTACTGAAGCTTTCTTT. It specifies CASREQGFTEAFF.

The sample holds one count of this clone. This chain joins TRBV7-8 and TRBJ1-5; TRBD1 might be the D (5 bases). Germline CDR1 is SGHVS and CDR2 is FQNEAQ. The CDR3 is 13 residues long. Trimming stripped 5 bases from V and 4 bases from J, with 9 bases between. The CDR3, as DNA: TGTGCCAGCAGCGTAGACAGTAATCAGCCCCAGCATTTT. Translation gives CASSVDSNQPQHF.

This clone was detected only a few times. This rearrangement joins TRBV6-5 to TRBJ2-7; D gene uncertain. The CDR3 runs to 16 residues. V shed 3 bases and J shed 0 bases, with 15 bases lying between them. Germline loops: CDR1 MNHEY, CDR2 SVGAGI. The CDR3 reads CASSYGFVVSSYEQYF. As DNA, the CDR3 is TGTGCCAGCAGTTATGGGTTCGTGGTCAGCTCCTACGAGCAGTACTTC.

The rearrangement uses TRBV7-2 and TRBJ1-1; 11 bases align to TRBD1. This CDR3 comprises 14 residues. CDR1 and CDR2 (germline): SGHTA, FQGNSA. V was clipped by 5 bases and J by 5 bases; unmatched bases: 4. CDR3 in DNA: TGTGCCAGCAGCAGGAGGGACAGGGGGACTGAAGCTTTCTTT. Translating it yields CASSRRDRGTEAFF.

CDR3: CASSLGGVSYEQYF. The CDR3 region has the DNA TGTGCCAGCAGCTTGGGCGGGGTCTCCTACGAGCAGTACTTC. V usage is TRBV7-2 and J usage is TRBJ2-7, with D possibly being TRBD2 (6 bases). With 3 bases removed from V and 0 bases from J, the gap between germline ends came to 9 bases. This CDR3 spans 14 amino acids. Germline loops: CDR1 SGHTA, CDR2 FQGNSA.

V and J are TRBV7-2 and TRBJ1-1; TRBD1 aligns across 7 bases. With 4 bases clipped from V and 1 base from J, the junction kept 3 bases outside the gene matches. Germline CDR1 and CDR2: SGHTA and FQGNSA. This CDR3 is built from 14 residues. The CDR3 coding sequence is TGTGCCAGCAGCTCACAGGGGTCGAACACTGAAGCTTTCTTT. This translates into CASSSQGSNTEAFF.

This clone has only a few counts. This chain links TRBV5-5 with TRBJ2-3; weak D call: TRBD2 (6 bases). This CDR3 region has 17 residues. The germline CDR1 and CDR2 sequences are SGHKS and YYEKEE (reference sequence). V was trimmed by 1 base and J by 0 bases, leaving 15 bases between them. The CDR3 spells CASSLPRVAGSTDTQYF. CDR3 in DNA: TGTGCCAGCAGCTTGCCCAGGGTCGCGGGGAGCACAGATACGCAGTATTTT.

To note about this clone: The junction shows a germline mismatch at one end, possibly a read error. The CDR3 reads CATSDFPSDREAF. For the CDR3, the DNA is TGTGCCACCAGTGATTTCCCATCGGACAGGGAGGCTTTT. The chain has TRBV24-1 and TRBJ1-5; 8 nucleotides match TRBD1. Germline CDR1 KGHDR, CDR2 SFDVKD. This CDR3 has 13 amino acids.

This chain joins TRBV2 and TRBJ2-2, with a tentative D call TRBD2 (6 bases). The germline V gene encodes CDR1 SNHLY and CDR2 FYNNEI. Trimming removed 9 bases from V and 5 bases from J, with 19 bases in between. The CDR3 extends over 15 amino acids. CDR3 sequence (DNA): TGTGCCAGAGGGCCGGGACCTGGAGGGACCGGGGAGCTGTTTTTT. This translates into CARGPGPGGTGELFF. Filled out from reference TRBV2 and TRBJ2-2, the complete variable domain reads EPEVTQTPSHQVTQMGQEVILRCVPISNHLYFYWYRQILGQKVEFLVSFYNNEISEKSEIFDDQFSVERPDGSNFTLKIRSTKLEDSAMYFCARGPGPGGTGELFFGEGSRLTVL.

The chain joins TRBV6-2 or TRBV6-3 to TRBJ2-2; 15 bases match TRBD2. The CDR3 sequence is 17 residues long. The V and J ends lost 5 bases and 5 bases, in that order; junction bases with no gene match: 6. The germline gives CDR1 MNHEY, CDR2 SVGEGT. CDR3 nucleotides: TGTGCCAGCAGTCGCGGACTAGCGGGGGGGAGGACCGGGGAGCTGTTTTTT. This gives the protein CASSRGLAGGRTGELFF.